This TCR beta chain was profiled in a study of blood T cell repertoires in COVID-19. The assay was immunoSEQ multiplex PCR, and TCRdb's table has in-frame clones only and misses some. The repertoire has around 300,000 clones, around 83% of them found once; the top ten carry 2.5% to 3.5%. This CDR3 has 14 amino acids. V lost 0 bases, J lost 9 bases, and 12 bases lay in between. The germline gives CDR1 SGHDN, CDR2 FVKESK. The chain couples TRBV14 to TRBJ2-4, with TRBD2 as a possible D gene (5 bases). This TCR was sampled from a man under 40 with active or convalescent COVID-19. The specimen sequenced was peripheral blood. The CDR3 region has the DNA TGTGCCAGCAGCCAAGAATTAAGGGAGAGCATTCAGTACTTC. It translates to CASSQELRESIQYF.